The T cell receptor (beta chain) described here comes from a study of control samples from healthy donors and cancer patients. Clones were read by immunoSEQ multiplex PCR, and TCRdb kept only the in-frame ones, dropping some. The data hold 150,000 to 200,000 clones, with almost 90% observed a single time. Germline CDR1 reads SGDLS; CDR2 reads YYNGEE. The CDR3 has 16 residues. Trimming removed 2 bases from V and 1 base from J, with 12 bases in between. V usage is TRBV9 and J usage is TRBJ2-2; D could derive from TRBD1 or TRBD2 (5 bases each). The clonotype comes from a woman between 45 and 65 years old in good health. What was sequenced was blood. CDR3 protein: CASSVRGQLNTGELFF. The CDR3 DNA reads TGTGCCAGCAGCGTGAGGGGCCAATTGAACACCGGGGAGCTGTTTTTT.